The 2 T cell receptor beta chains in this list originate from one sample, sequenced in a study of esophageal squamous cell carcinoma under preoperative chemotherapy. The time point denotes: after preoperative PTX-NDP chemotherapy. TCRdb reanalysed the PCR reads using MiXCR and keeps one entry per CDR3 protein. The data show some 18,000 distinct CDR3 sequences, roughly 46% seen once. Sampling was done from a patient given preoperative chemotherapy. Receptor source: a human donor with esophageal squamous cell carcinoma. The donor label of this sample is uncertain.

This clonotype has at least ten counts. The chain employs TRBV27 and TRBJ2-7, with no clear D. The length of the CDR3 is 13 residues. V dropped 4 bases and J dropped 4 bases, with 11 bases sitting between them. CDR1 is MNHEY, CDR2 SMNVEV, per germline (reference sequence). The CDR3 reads CASSSPPWYEQYF. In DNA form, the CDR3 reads TGTGCCAGCAGTTCCCCCCCCTGGTACGAGCAGTACTTC.

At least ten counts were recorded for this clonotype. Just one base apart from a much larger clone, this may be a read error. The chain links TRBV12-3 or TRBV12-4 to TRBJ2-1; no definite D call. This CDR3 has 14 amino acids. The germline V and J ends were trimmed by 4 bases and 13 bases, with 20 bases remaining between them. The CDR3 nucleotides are TGTGCCAGCAGTTCCGAGGTGACGCAAGAGACCCAGTTCTTC. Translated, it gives CASSSEVTQETQFF.